This T cell receptor (beta chain) is from a study of shared clonotypes between healthy human individuals. Study-level information: A couple of women and three men aged 18 to 49 made up the donors. Findings and limits, study-wide: Memory subsets generally showed lower estimated richness than naive subsets.

With respect to this clone: What it binds is not known.

Data came from immunoSEQ multiplex PCR; TCRdb stores just in-frame clones and leaves some out. Altogether around 1.9 million clones are present, around 93% being singletons, with the ten largest covering 1.5% to 2%. The V and J ends lost 5 bases and 2 bases, in that order; junction bases with no gene match: 6. This CDR3 is built from 15 residues. Germline loops: CDR1 MDHEN, CDR2 SYDVKM. The naive CD8 fraction comprised CD45RO-negative cells positively selected for CCR7 and excluded terminally differentiated effector memory CD45RA+ cells. This chain uses TRBV28 with TRBJ2-3; 8 bases agree with TRBD1. Sequenced sample: naive CD8+ T cells from PBMCs. The sequence derives from a man aged 18 to 35 in good health. Some clones in this sample may be carry-over from other donors' samples. The chain's CDR3 is CASSLSGQDTDTQYF. For the CDR3, the DNA is TGTGCCAGCAGTCTCTCGGGACAGGACACAGATACGCAGTATTTT.